In this sample, the clone carrying this T cell receptor beta chain turned up many times. Time point specified: sample taken at primary tumor resection. Whole RNA, isolated from tumor, nontumor lung or frozen PBMC, was sequenced without prior sorting. Donors were under 90 untreated early-stage non-small cell lung cancer patients. The sample comes from a study of spatial heterogeneity in lung cancer. Study-wide background: The study consistently detected more beta-chain than alpha-chain sequences.

In TCRdb, the 5' RACE reads were re-called with MiXCR into one record per CDR3 protein. The sample consists of about 15,000 distinct CDR3 sequences, 7% to 9% of them appearing once. This CDR3 comprises 15 residues. Trimming stripped 6 bases from V and 7 bases from J, with 21 bases between. Here the sequenced sample was PBMCs, taken at surgery. The receptor was isolated from a female donor with early-stage non-small cell lung cancer. The chain employs TRBV12-3 or TRBV12-4 and TRBJ1-2; D possibly corresponds to TRBD1 (5 bases). The CDR3 bases are TGTGCCAGCAGACCGGAAACCGGGGCGGGAGGTGGCTACACCTTC. Amino acids: CASRPETGAGGGYTF.